These 24 T cell receptor beta chains were sequenced from one sample in a study of T cells in Graves' hyperthyroidism and ophthalmopathy. TCR beta CDR3 region amplification was performed from RNA transcripts. Using the HTBI primer set, a first-round RT-PCR was run on the TCR CDR3. MiXCR, run by TCRdb on the multiplex PCR reads, gives a single entry per CDR3 protein. The sample has 550,000 to 700,000 distinct CDR3 sequences; roughly 50% are singletons. The sequenced sample consisted of peripheral blood or thyroid tissue (not recorded which). These receptors came from an adult woman with Graves' disease, either hyperthyroidism or ophthalmopathy (not recorded which).

A few counts support this clonotype. A much larger clone differs by one base, so this may be a read error. The J gene is TRBJ1-1, the V gene TRBV7-3; 9 bases line up with TRBD1. Germline CDR1 SGHTA, CDR2 FQGTGA. The ends lost 5 bases at V and 6 bases at J; junction bases unmatched: 4. CDR3 length: 13 amino acids. The CDR3 sequence: CASSATGGAEAFF. For the CDR3, the DNA is TGTGCCAGCAGCGCAACAGGGGGCGCTGAAGCTTTCTTT.

This clonotype was seen many times. CDR3 coding DNA: TGTGCCAGCAGGACAGGGGTTGGGCAGCCCCAGCATTTT. Protein: CASRTGVGQPQHF. The J gene is TRBJ1-5, the V gene TRBV6-1; TRBD1 agrees at 8 bases. The CDR3 consists of 13 residues. The ends lost 6 bases at V and 7 bases at J; junction bases unmatched: 5. From germline, CDR1 is MNHNS and CDR2 SASEGT.

Concerning this clonotype itself: An end of the junction does not agree with germline; a read error may underlie this. The rearrangement links TRBV19 to TRBJ2-2; D is perhaps TRBD2 (6 bases). This CDR3 has 8 amino acids. CDR1 and CDR2 from the germline V gene are LNHDA and SQIVND (reference sequence). CDR3 in DNA: TGTGCCAGTAGTCCGCGGGGCTTT. It specifies CASSPRGF.

Notes on this clonotype: One end of the junction does not line up with germline, which may come from a read error. The chain is built from TRBV25-1 and TRBJ1-5, with TRBD1 as a possible D gene (5 bases). Germline CDR1 is MGHDK and CDR2 is SYGVNS. This CDR3 spans 15 amino acids. CDR3 sequence: CACSAGRGSNQPQHF. The CDR3 region has the DNA TGTGCCTGCAGTGCCGGGAGGGGAAGCAATCAGCCCCAGCATTTT.

This clonotype has a handful of counts. The rearrangement joins TRBV7-2 to TRBJ2-5; maybe TRBD2 (5 bases). Germline lookup yields CDR1 SGHTA and CDR2 FQGNSA. The V end was cut by 11 bases, the J end by 5 bases, with 18 bases between. CDR3 size: 13 residues. CDR3 sequence: CAEHFREWETQYF. The CDR3, as DNA: TGTGCCGAGCACTTTCGGGAATGGGAGACCCAGTACTTC.

The rearrangement joins TRBV24-1 to TRBJ2-2; maybe TRBD1 (6 bases). The CDR3 is 16 amino acids. The germline CDR1 and CDR2 sequences are KGHDR and SFDVKD. Trimming removed 3 bases at V and 3 bases at J, with 13 bases between. CDR3 sequence reads: CATSDVGQYHTGELFF. CDR3 in DNA: TGTGCCACCAGTGATGTAGGACAGTATCACACCGGGGAGCTGTTTTTT.

The chain uses TRBV29-1 and TRBJ1-2, with 7 bases that match TRBD1. Germline CDR1 SQVTM, CDR2 ANQGSEA. With 8 bases clipped from V and 3 bases from J, the junction kept 3 bases outside the gene matches. The CDR3 loop spans 11 amino acids. The CDR3 region has the DNA TGCAGCTCAACAGGGGACTATGGCTACACCTTC. Its protein product is CSSTGDYGYTF.

The chain combines TRBV10-3 with TRBJ1-5; D ambiguous. The germline V and J ends were trimmed by 4 bases and 3 bases, with 10 bases remaining between them. Per germline, CDR1 ENHRY and CDR2 SYGVKD. The CDR3 spans 14 residues. CDR3 loop: CAISGGESNQPQHF. As DNA, the CDR3 is TGTGCCATCAGTGGTGGGGAATCCAATCAGCCCCAGCATTTT.

The chain combines TRBV12-3 or TRBV12-4 with TRBJ1-2; TRBD1 matches at 11 bases. V lost 4 bases to trimming and J lost 3 bases; unmatched junction nucleotides: 4. The CDR3 runs to 15 residues. The CDR3 DNA sequence: TGTGCCAGCAGTTGGCCGGGACAGGGGGACTATGGCTACACCTTC. It yields the protein CASSWPGQGDYGYTF.

This clonotype was observed a handful of times. The V gene is TRBV29-1, the J gene TRBJ1-2, with D maybe TRBD1 (6 bases). The V end was cut by 7 bases, the J end by 5 bases, with 14 bases between. Germline CDR1 is SQVTM and CDR2 is ANQGSEA. The CDR3 is 12 amino acids. CDR3: CSGTDDGYGYTF. CDR3 coding DNA: TGCAGCGGGACAGACGATGGGTATGGCTACACCTTC.

The J gene is TRBJ2-5, the V gene TRBV2; 8 bases fit TRBD2. Germline V gene data show CDR1 as SNHLY and CDR2 as FYNNEI. CDR3 length: 16 amino acids. The V segment lost 5 bases and the J segment 5 bases; nucleotides outside the gene matches: 13. The CDR3 bases are TGTGCCAGCAGTTATCCCGGGGGGGCGGCGGGGGAGACCCAGTACTTC. Translated: CASSYPGGAAGETQYF. Filled out from reference TRBV2 and TRBJ2-5, the complete variable domain reads EPEVTQTPSHQVTQMGQEVILRCVPISNHLYFYWYRQILGQKVEFLVSFYNNEISEKSEIFDDQFSVERPDGSNFTLKIRSTKLEDSAMYFCASSYPGGAAGETQYFGPGTRLLVL.

This clonotype was picked up many times. The chain links TRBV20-1 to TRBJ2-5, with D unclear. The CDR3 sequence is 11 residues long. Germline assignment: CDR1 DFQATT and CDR2 SNEGSKA (reference sequence). Trimming cost V 3 bases and J 7 bases, with 9 bases left between them. CDR3: CSAREERTQYF. The CDR3 DNA reads as TGCAGTGCTAGGGAAGAAAGGACCCAGTACTTC.

This chain uses TRBV3-1 with TRBJ1-4, with no clear D. Trimming left V 4 bases short and J 8 bases short, with 14 bases between. Germline CDR1 LGHDT, CDR2 YNNKEL (reference sequence). This CDR3 has 14 amino acids. CDR3 sequence reads: CASSPGLAGEKLFF. CDR3 DNA sequence: TGTGCCAGCAGCCCCGGACTAGCGGGGGAAAAACTGTTTTTT.

There are many counts of this clonotype. The chain carries TRBV12-3 or TRBV12-4 and TRBJ2-5, with 10 bases aligning to TRBD1. V lost 5 bases and J lost 10; bases outside the gene matches: 10. CDR3 length: 14 amino acids. In DNA, the CDR3 is TGTGCCAGCAGTGCCACCGGGACAGGGGAGGTCCAGTACTTC. It encodes CASSATGTGEVQYF.

The table lists this clonotype with many counts. This rearrangement joins TRBV28 to TRBJ1-2; D gene ambiguous. The CDR3 is made up of 12 amino acids. Germline CDR1 MDHEN, CDR2 SYDVKM. V was clipped by 4 bases and J by 8 bases, with 11 bases between them. The CDR3 is CASSSSRWGYTF. The CDR3 bases are TGTGCCAGCAGTTCCTCCAGATGGGGCTACACCTTC.

This clonotype has at least ten counts. The chain joins TRBV7-2 to TRBJ2-2; 13 positions agree with TRBD2. Trimming took 5 bases from V and 8 from J; bases not matched to a gene: 8. The CDR3 consists of 16 residues. Germline-derived CDR1 and CDR2 are SGHTA and FQGNSA. The CDR3 sequence is CASSPPGLAGSGELFF. DNA of the CDR3: TGTGCCAGCAGCCCACCGGGACTAGCGGGAAGTGGGGAGCTGTTTTTT.

This clonotype was observed a handful of times. The J gene is TRBJ1-1, the V gene TRBV20-1, with no clear D. Germline-derived CDR1 and CDR2 are DFQATT and SNEGSKA (reference sequence). V was cut by 6 bases and J by 1 base, with 12 bases left in between. CDR3 length equals 13 residues. The CDR3 loop is CSANKDGNTEAFF. The CDR3, as DNA: TGCAGTGCAAACAAAGACGGGAACACTGAAGCTTTCTTT.

This clonotype was observed at least ten times. The chain combines TRBV6-5 with TRBJ2-6; 7 bases are shared with TRBD1. Germline V lookup: CDR1 MNHEY, CDR2 SVGAGI. The CDR3 extends over 16 amino acids. V lost 8 bases and J lost 0; bases outside the gene matches: 7. The CDR3 DNA follows: TGTGCCAGCCGGGAAGGGGGCTTCTCTGGGGCCAACGTCCTGACTTTC. Its translation: CASREGGFSGANVLTF.

This clonotype was detected only a few times. The chain uses TRBV11-2 and TRBJ1-6, with 8 bases lining up with TRBD1. Germline CDR1 reads SGHAT; CDR2 reads FQNNGV. J gave up 9 bases and V 1 base, and 5 bases lay outside the gene matches. This CDR3 region has 15 residues. CDR3 nucleotides: TGTGCCAGCAGCTTAGGACAGGGGCTGGGTTCACCCCTCCACTTT. Protein: CASSLGQGLGSPLHF.

This clonotype was recorded at least ten times. V and J are TRBV7-9 and TRBJ2-1; 8 bases align to TRBD2. After removal of 2 bases from V and 8 bases from J, the junction contained 11 bases not matched to a gene. The germline V gene encodes CDR1 SEHNR and CDR2 FQNEAQ (reference sequence). CDR3 size: 16 residues. CDR3 region: CASSLTPGLVAHEQFF. The CDR3 coding sequence is TGTGCCAGCAGCTTAACACCGGGACTAGTTGCCCATGAGCAGTTCTTC.

The chain uses TRBV5-1 and TRBJ2-1, with 11 bases identical to TRBD1. Germline trimming cut 4 bases from V and 9 bases from J; bases unmatched to any gene: 12. Germline-derived CDR1 and CDR2 are SGHRS and YFSETQ. The CDR3 runs to 16 residues. CDR3 sequence: CASSRSGQGANTEQFF. CDR3 DNA: TGCGCCAGCAGCAGGAGCGGACAGGGGGCGAACACTGAGCAGTTCTTC.

This clonotype was found many times. The V call is TRBV5-6, the J call TRBJ2-2; D perhaps matches TRBD2 (6 bases). V lost 0 bases and J 3 bases, leaving 15 bases between the germline ends. The V gene's germline CDR1 is SGHDT and CDR2 YYEEEE. CDR3 length: 17 residues. This CDR3 is CASSLVVFGSDTGELFF. The CDR3 nucleotides read TGTGCCAGCAGCTTGGTCGTTTTCGGGAGTGACACCGGGGAGCTGTTTTTT.

The chain is built from TRBV11-2 and TRBJ1-2; unclear D gene. CDR3 size: 12 residues. V was cut by 5 bases and J by 8 bases, with 12 bases left in between. Per germline, CDR1 SGHAT and CDR2 FQNNGV. This chain's CDR3 is CASSTRIGGYTF. The CDR3 bases are TGTGCCAGCAGCACCCGCATTGGGGGCTACACCTTC.

This chain uses TRBV2 with TRBJ2-5, with D possibly matching TRBD1 (6 bases). Germline V lookup: CDR1 SNHLY, CDR2 FYNNEI. The CDR3 contains 14 residues. V was shortened by 6 bases and J by 3 bases, with 14 bases between the two germline ends. The CDR3 here is CASRRQVIEETQYF. The DNA of the CDR3 is TGTGCCAGCAGGAGACAGGTTATCGAAGAGACCCAGTACTTC.